These 22 T cell receptor beta chains were all obtained from the same sample, sequenced in a study of cytomegalovirus exposure and HLA in healthy donors. The study ran its PCR with 60 Vbeta and 13 Jbeta primers. Profiled with immunoSEQ multiplex PCR; TCRdb holds only in-frame clones, not every one. The top ten hold about 4.2% of the sample, which has about 80,000 clones, approximately 60% seen once. The sample was PBMCs. These TCRs come from a male donor in good health and CMV-seropositive.

The chain carries TRBV5-4 and TRBJ2-1, with D tentatively TRBD2 (6 bases). Looked up from germline, CDR1 is SGHNT and CDR2 is YYREEE (reference sequence). The V gene lost 4 bases and the J gene lost 8 bases, with 22 bases spanning the gap. This CDR3 is built from 16 residues. DNA of the CDR3: TGTGCCAGCAGCCATTCAGCTATTACGGGCGGGGATGAGCAGTTCTTC. Protein product: CASSHSAITGGDEQFF.

This clone has only a few counts. The chain links TRBV28 to TRBJ1-5, with TRBD1 as a possible D gene (5 bases). Trimming cost V 4 bases and J 0 bases, with 13 bases left between them. The CDR3 consists of 16 residues. The V gene's germline CDR1 is MDHEN and CDR2 SYDVKM. The CDR3 spells CASSSGQIYSNQPQHF. The CDR3 nucleotides read TGTGCCAGCAGTTCTGGACAAATTTATAGCAATCAGCCCCAGCATTTT.

V and J are TRBV29-1 and TRBJ1-1, with D hard to call. Trimming removed 3 bases at V and 7 bases at J, with 12 bases between. CDR3 length equals 12 residues. Germline V gene sequence: CDR1 SQVTM, CDR2 ANQGSEA. The CDR3 sequence is CSVDPPTREAFF. Written as DNA, the CDR3 is TGCAGCGTTGACCCACCGACACGTGAAGCTTTCTTT.

This chain links TRBV18 with TRBJ2-2, with 7 bases that match TRBD1. The CDR3 totals 15 residues. Germline trimming cut 4 bases from V and 2 bases from J; bases unmatched to any gene: 4. From germline, CDR1 is KGHSH and CDR2 LQKENI. CDR3 in DNA: TGTGCCAGCTCACGGCAGGGGGTAAACACCGGGGAGCTGTTTTTT. This gives the protein CASSRQGVNTGELFF.

The chain employs TRBV28 and TRBJ1-5; possible D gene TRBD1, 5 bases. The germline gives CDR1 MDHEN, CDR2 SYDVKM. V shed 5 bases and J shed 0 bases, with 14 bases lying between them. This CDR3 comprises 16 residues. In DNA form, the CDR3 reads TGTGCCAGCAGTCCCCGTGGAGGGACTAGCAATCAGCCCCAGCATTTT. This codes for CASSPRGGTSNQPQHF.

This chain joins TRBV2 and TRBJ2-7, with TRBD1 matching over 11 bases. The length of the CDR3 is 14 residues. Losses at the gene ends were 5 bases for V and 6 bases for J; bases not matched to a gene: 6. Germline V lookup: CDR1 SNHLY, CDR2 FYNNEI. Here the CDR3 DNA reads TGTGCCAGCAGTCAGGACAGGGGGCGCCGCGAGCAGTACTTC. This sequence encodes CASSQDRGRREQYF.

This clone has at least ten counts. The chain combines TRBV11-1 with TRBJ2-3, with TRBD1 matching over 7 bases. The germline gives CDR1 SGHAT, CDR2 FQDESV (reference sequence). This CDR3 is 16 amino acids long. J gave up 1 base and V 1 base, and 5 bases lay outside the gene matches. The CDR3 reads CASSLGGGQRTDTQYF. CDR3 nucleotide sequence: TGTGCCAGCAGCTTAGGAGGGGGACAGCGCACAGATACGCAGTATTTT. The whole variable domain, filled in from reference TRBV11-1 and TRBJ2-3, reads EAEVAQSPRYKITEKSQAVAFWCDPISGHATLYWYRQILGQGPELLVQFQDESVVDDSQLPKDRFSAERLKGVDSTLKIQPAELGDSAMYLCASSLGGGQRTDTQYFGPGTRLTVL.

The chain uses TRBV14 and TRBJ2-7; TRBD2 aligns across 7 bases. V was pared by 0 bases and J by 0 bases, with 8 bases of the junction left unmatched. The germline gives CDR1 SGHDN, CDR2 FVKESK. The CDR3 runs to 17 residues. For the CDR3, the DNA is TGTGCCAGCAGCCAAGAACGGGGAGGGCTAAGCTCCTACGAGCAGTACTTC. Protein: CASSQERGGLSSYEQYF. Variable domain in full (rest from reference TRBV14 and TRBJ2-7): EAGVTQFPSHSVIEKGQTVTLRCDPISGHDNLYWYRRVMGKEIKFLLHFVKESKQDESGMPNNRFLAERTGGTYSTLKVQPAELEDSGVYFCASSQERGGLSSYEQYFGPGTRLTVT.

V gene TRBV5-5 combines with J gene TRBJ2-7; 7 bases match TRBD2. The germline CDR1 and CDR2 sequences are SGHKS and YYEKEE (reference sequence). The CDR3 contains 15 residues. With V trimmed by 4 bases and J by 2 bases, 9 bases remained unmatched. CDR3 protein: CASSHVAAGAYEQYF. The DNA for the CDR3 is TGTGCCAGCAGCCATGTCGCCGCGGGGGCCTACGAGCAGTACTTC.

The chain is built from TRBV5-5 and TRBJ1-3; the D gene is possibly TRBD1 (5 bases). This CDR3 contains 15 residues. Germline CDR1 is SGHKS and CDR2 is YYEKEE (reference sequence). V dropped 0 bases and J dropped 1 base, with 8 bases sitting between them. The CDR3 bases are TGTGCCAGCAGCTTGGCCCCAGGGTCTGGAAACACCATATATTTT. This gives the protein CASSLAPGSGNTIYF.

This clone has just one count. The V gene is TRBV28, the J gene TRBJ1-2; D might be TRBD1 (6 bases). Trimming stripped 2 bases from V and 0 bases from J, with 7 bases between. The CDR3 loop spans 14 amino acids. The germline V gene encodes CDR1 MDHEN and CDR2 SYDVKM. The CDR3 DNA is TGTGCCAGCAGTTTAGACAGGACTAACTATGGCTACACCTTC. The encoded protein is CASSLDRTNYGYTF.

This chain connects TRBV20-1 to TRBJ2-7, with D uncertain. Germline-derived CDR1 and CDR2 are DFQATT and SNEGSKA (reference sequence). The CDR3 consists of 11 residues. Trimming pared 6 bases from V and 6 bases from J, leaving 12 bases between. CDR3 in DNA: TGCAGTGCCACTAAGGTCCGCGAGCAGTACTTC. Its translation: CSATKVREQYF.

This clone was observed a few times. The chain carries TRBV7-9 and TRBJ2-5; D perhaps matches TRBD1 (6 bases). The CDR3 spans 15 residues. The V gene's germline CDR1 is SEHNR and CDR2 FQNEAQ (reference sequence). Trimming removed 1 base from V and 4 bases from J, with 13 bases in between. The chain's CDR3 is CASSLEVGARETQYF. In nucleotides, the CDR3 is TGTGCCAGCAGCTTAGAGGTGGGGGCGCGAGAGACCCAGTACTTC. Based on the CDR3 plus reference TRBV7-9 and TRBJ2-5, the full variable domain is DTGVSQNPRHKITKRGQNVTFRCDPISEHNRLYWYRQTLGQGPEFLTYFQNEAQLEKSRLLSDRFSAERPKGSFSTLEIQRTEQGDSAMYLCASSLEVGARETQYFGPGTRLLVL.

This clone was seen only a few times. This chain links TRBV6-5 with TRBJ1-4; 7 bases fit TRBD1. The trim removed 5 bases at V and 6 bases at J, leaving 3 bases unmatched. The CDR3 covers 13 residues. In germline, CDR1 is MNHEY, CDR2 SVGAGI. The CDR3, as DNA: TGTGCCAGCAGTGTTGGACAGGATGAAAAACTGTTTTTT. Encoded protein: CASSVGQDEKLFF.

Written as DNA, the CDR3 is TGCGCCAGCAGCCAAGGGGCAGCCAGGGGACCTAGGGGCTACACCTTC. Amino acid sequence: CASSQGAARGPRGYTF. V usage is TRBV4-1 and J usage is TRBJ1-2, with D tentatively TRBD1 (6 bases). The CDR3 extends over 16 amino acids. Germline values: CDR1 MGHRA, CDR2 YSYEKL. V lost 1 base to trimming and J lost 8 bases, with 20 bases between them.

The chain couples TRBV7-2 to TRBJ2-3; 15 positions agree with TRBD2. Germline V gene data show CDR1 as SGHTA and CDR2 as FQGNSA. CDR3 size: 16 residues. The V gene end was trimmed by 4 bases and the J gene end by 10 bases; junction bases not matched to a gene: 9. This chain's CDR3 is CASSYRTSGGAGAQYF. The CDR3 nucleotides read TGTGCCAGCAGCTACAGGACTAGCGGGGGGGCGGGTGCGCAGTATTTT.

This sequence joins TRBV29-1 and TRBJ2-6; D not resolved. This CDR3 is built from 17 residues. Trimming shortened V by 1 base and J by 0 bases, and 13 bases separated the two germline ends. Germline CDR1 and CDR2: SQVTM and ANQGSEA. The CDR3 protein is CSVEGAPFNSGANVLTF. The CDR3 DNA sequence: TGCAGCGTTGAAGGGGCCCCTTTTAACTCTGGGGCCAACGTCCTGACTTTC.

The chain is built from TRBV18 and TRBJ2-3; D is ambiguous. Trimming cost V 3 bases and J 4 bases, with 11 bases left between them. CDR1 is KGHSH, CDR2 LQKENI, per germline. The CDR3 consists of 14 residues. The DNA of the CDR3 is TGTGCCAGCTCACCCGAGACTCGCCCAGATACGCAGTATTTT. This codes for CASSPETRPDTQYF.

The table lists this clone with a few counts. V usage is TRBV2 and J usage is TRBJ2-7, with TRBD1 identical over 7 bases. V shed 7 bases and J 2 bases; nucleotides not matched to a gene: 2. The CDR3 is made up of 12 amino acids. Per the germline V gene, CDR1 is SNHLY and CDR2 is FYNNEI. The CDR3 region is CASMTGTYEQYF. The CDR3 nucleotides are TGTGCCAGCATGACAGGGACCTACGAGCAGTACTTC.

The chain combines TRBV5-6 with TRBJ2-2, with a weak D call TRBD2 (6 bases). Germline V CDR1 and CDR2: SGHDT, YYEEEE. The length of the CDR3 is 13 residues. Deletions cut 4 bases from V and 5 bases from J, with 9 bases between. CDR3 in DNA: TGTGCCAGCAGCCCTGGGAGGACCGGGGAGCTGTTTTTT. It translates to CASSPGRTGELFF.

The J gene is TRBJ1-5, the V gene TRBV7-9; a weak D match, TRBD1 (5 bases). Germline V gene sequence: CDR1 SEHNR, CDR2 FQNEAQ (reference sequence). The germline V and J ends were trimmed by 4 bases and 13 bases, with 17 bases remaining between them. The CDR3 length is 13 residues. Written as DNA, the CDR3 is TGTGCCAGCAGCTCCTCTCCCCTAGACAGTCAGCATTTT. It yields the protein CASSSSPLDSQHF.

The genes are TRBV7-9 and TRBJ2-7; 8 bases align to TRBD1. V trimming: 5 bases; J trimming: 1 base; junction bases outside the gene matches: 4. Germline V gene data show CDR1 as SEHNR and CDR2 as FQNEAQ (reference sequence). This CDR3 is 14 amino acids long. CDR3 sequence: CASSHRTGSYEQYF. As DNA, the CDR3 is TGTGCCAGCAGCCATCGGACAGGGTCCTACGAGCAGTACTTC. The full variable domain, its missing parts supplied by reference TRBV7-9 and TRBJ2-7, is DTGVSQNPRHKITKRGQNVTFRCDPISEHNRLYWYRQTLGQGPEFLTYFQNEAQLEKSRLLSDRFSAERPKGSFSTLEIQRTEQGDSAMYLCASSHRTGSYEQYFGPGTRLTVT.